This T cell receptor (beta chain) was recorded in a study of Ad26.COV2.S vaccination and SARS-CoV-2 variants (dated by TCRdb to the early 2020s). With regard to the full study: Donors in the vaccine arm were drawn from COV1001, a multicentre, randomized, double-blind, placebo-controlled phase I-IIa trial testing Ad26.COV2.S in healthy adults. Dosing of Ad26.COV2.S was intramuscular, at either 5x10^10 or 1x10^11 viral particles, delivered as one shot or as two shots spaced 56 days apart. Sequencing of the TCRbeta repertoire served to evaluate the specificity and breadth of SARS-CoV-2-reactive T cell receptors following Ad26.COV2.S vaccination. The TCR-sequenced set comprised approximately 30 samples: 19 Ad26.COV2.S vaccine recipients, 5 placebo recipients and 8 SARS-CoV-2 convalescent individuals. Trial participants were randomized into five groups of five: low-dose or high-dose Ad26.COV2.S given once or twice, or placebo on both occasions. Blinding of investigators to trial group allocation was maintained during experiments and outcome assessment. Overall study outcomes, separate from this receptor: Ad26.COV2.S recipients had higher spike-specific TCR breadth than placebo recipients (P = 0.0014). Non-spike TCR breadth was comparable between vaccine and placebo recipients, consistent with the vaccine containing only spike. Comparing responses between vaccine doses or regimens was not something the study was powered to do. After vaccination, substantial breadth of spike-specific CD8+ and CD4+ T cell responses was reported. It was noted by the authors that total T cell responses may have been underestimated by the TCR breadth and depth analyses.

The CDR3 runs 15 residues from the cysteine to the phenylalanine. The kept DNA is CDR3 alone, 45 bases in frame from the first base. CDR1 and CDR2 (LNHNV, YYDKDF) derive from the germline V gene (reference sequence). V and J lose 0 bases and 7 bases, and a span of 15 bases separates them. This clone appeared a single time. Its antigen has not been determined. Base qualities are not at hand, and no much larger clone is one base apart. The immunoSEQ Assay was used to sequence TCRbeta CDR3 regions. After extraction, genomic DNA underwent amplification by bias-controlled multiplex PCR, followed by high-throughput sequencing. The paper's data handling went like this. To quantify the absolute abundance of every unique TCRbeta CDR3 region, sequences were collapsed and filtered. Usable DNA was measured by amplifying reference genes present in all nucleated cells, and TCRbeta template counts were normalized to that usable DNA to estimate T cell fraction. Repertoire TCRs were annotated as SARS-CoV-2-specific when V gene, CDR3 amino acid sequence and J gene were exactly matched to a known reactive TCR set. MIRA supplied the reference SARS-CoV-2 TCR set, which was filtered for enrichment in COVID-19-positive ImmuneCODE repertoires so that public or cross-reactive TCRs were removed. Using the MIRA antigens, annotated TCRs were further analysed by specific ORF or by position within an ORF. Breadth was defined as annotated unique rearrangements over total unique productive rearrangements; depth was the summed frequency of those rearrangements. Two-sided Wilcoxon rank-sum tests were used to compare TCR breadth between groups. TCRdb limited this immuneACCESS table to in-frame rearrangements with V and J called. A share of clones is missing; checked studies link under half to unresolved V genes, and the rest is unexplained. For V, J and clone size, that table is used; D and trimming come from the DNA. The sample data list 350,000 to 600,000 clones, and nearly 90% of these were observed just once. Approximately 1.7% of the sample lies in the top ten.

The sample's treatment or condition label is to be understood as: over 15 received Ad26.COV2.S at low or high dose, single or two shots; five or six received placebo; per-sample allocation not given. For vaccine and placebo recipients, the sequenced repertoires came from samples collected on day 63 after the first injection. Cohort 1b enrolled roughly 25 adults aged 18-55 years at a single site in Boston, USA, between 29 July and 7 August 2020. Ad26.COV2.S consisted of a replication-incompetent adenovirus type 26 vector by which a prefusion-stabilized SARS-CoV-2 spike protein from the original Wuhan strain was expressed.

The rearrangement combines TRBV15 with TRBJ1-2, with a weak D call of TRBD1 (6 bases match). Sequencing used peripheral blood, obtained in a trial of Ad26.COV2.S vaccine versus placebo. This receptor was identified in a person between 18 and 65 years old who received the Ad26.COV2.S COVID-19 vaccine or a placebo. The CDR3 region has the sequence CATSRDRAGDPGYTF. The sequenced DNA is TGTGCCACCAGCAGAGATCGAGCAGGGGACCCTGGCTACACCTTC.